These 5 T cell receptor beta chains originate from one sample sequenced in a study of cytomegalovirus exposure and HLA in healthy donors. It was with 60 Vbeta and 13 Jbeta primers that the PCR ran. Here immunoSEQ multiplex PCR was the method, and the copy in TCRdb shows in-frame clones only, minus some. Altogether under 200,000 clones are present, 75% being singletons, with the ten largest covering around 4.7%. Sequencing was done on a sample of PBMCs. All receptors derive from a male donor in good health and CMV-seronegative.

The CDR3 loop is CASTDITGAGHEKLFF. CDR3 nucleotide sequence: TGTGCCAGCACCGACATTACAGGGGCTGGGCATGAAAAACTGTTTTTT. This sequence joins TRBV7-9 and TRBJ1-4, with 7 bases lining up with TRBD1. The CDR3 loop spans 16 amino acids. Losses at the gene ends were 7 bases for V and 6 bases for J; bases not matched to a gene: 14. The germline gives CDR1 SEHNR, CDR2 FQNEAQ (reference sequence).

V usage is TRBV30 and J usage is TRBJ1-2; D is unresolved. Germline V gives CDR1 GTSNPN, CDR2 SVGIG (reference sequence). V lost 2 bases, J lost 3 bases, and 16 bases lay in between. The CDR3 runs to 15 residues. As DNA, the CDR3 is TGTGCCTGGAGTTCACCAGGCCCTCGGTACTATGGCTACACCTTC. As protein: CAWSSPGPRYYGYTF.

V and J are TRBV15 and TRBJ2-7; 11 nucleotides line up with TRBD1. This CDR3 comprises 14 residues. J was trimmed by 5 bases and V by 4 bases; bases with no gene match: 4. CDR1 LNHNV and CDR2 YYDKDF come from the germline V gene (reference sequence). CDR3 nucleotides: TGTGCCACCAGCATAAGGACAGGGGGCCACGAGCAGTACTTC. Translating gives CATSIRTGGHEQYF.

The rearrangement joins TRBV11-1 to TRBJ1-1, with TRBD1 as a possible D gene (6 bases). Germline loops: CDR1 SGHAT, CDR2 FQDESV (reference sequence). The CDR3 is 15 amino acids. The V gene lost 4 bases and the J gene lost 0 bases, with 12 bases spanning the gap. DNA of the CDR3: TGTGCCAGCAGCTCATCCAGGGGCCTGAACACTGAAGCTTTCTTT. Amino acid sequence: CASSSSRGLNTEAFF.

This clone was observed a handful of times. This sequence joins TRBV28 and TRBJ2-3, with D perhaps TRBD1 (6 bases). CDR3 size: 14 residues. Trimming removed 7 bases from V and 8 bases from J, with 19 bases in between. Per the germline V gene, CDR1 is MDHEN and CDR2 is SYDVKM. Here the CDR3 DNA reads TGTGCCAGCAACTTGAGACAGGTCCCTGGTACGCAGTATTTT. This translates into CASNLRQVPGTQYF. The complete variable domain, with remaining parts taken from reference TRBV28 and TRBJ2-3, reads DVKVTQSSRYLVKRTGEKVFLECVQDMDHENMFWYRQDPGLGLRLIYFSYDVKMKEKGDIPEGYSVSREKKERFSLILESASTNQTSMYLCASNLRQVPGTQYFGPGTRLTVL.